The following is a T cell receptor (beta chain) sequence with its context. J lost 10 bases, V lost 6 bases, and 4 bases had no gene match. CDR3 length equals 12 residues. CDR1 is MNHEY, CDR2 SVGAGI, per germline. PCR amplification relied on 60 Vbeta primers (plus 13 Jbeta primers). Measured with immunoSEQ multiplex PCR; TCRdb has only the in-frame clones, and not every one. The sample has some 89,000 clones. This specimen comes from a study of cytomegalovirus exposure and HLA in healthy donors. The rearrangement uses TRBV6-5 and TRBJ1-1; TRBD1 matches at 11 bases. The sequence was collected from a woman aged 30 to 39 in good health and CMV-seronegative. Sequenced input: PBMCs. The CDR3, as DNA: TGTGCCAGCAGCTGGGGACAGGGGGGAGCTTTCTTT. Protein sequence: CASSWGQGGAFF.